A single sample gave rise to the 17 T cell receptor beta chains below, sequenced in a study of cytomegalovirus exposure and HLA in healthy donors. PCR amplification relied on 60 Vbeta primers (plus 13 Jbeta primers). Profiled with immunoSEQ multiplex PCR; TCRdb holds only in-frame clones, not every one. Of around 210,000 clones detected, over 75% appear once; the ten largest clones hold 0.4% to 0.6%. Sequencing used PBMCs. The receptors were sampled from a boy younger than 18 in good health and CMV-seronegative.

A few counts support this clone. The chain links TRBV19 to TRBJ2-3, with 7 bases that match TRBD1. This CDR3 spans 15 amino acids. V lost 3 bases and J lost 3; bases outside the gene matches: 6. The germline V gene has CDR1 LNHDA and CDR2 SQIVND (reference sequence). CDR3 in DNA: TGTGCCAGTAGTATCCTCAGCAGGGGGACAGATACGCAGTATTTT. It specifies CASSILSRGTDTQYF.

The chain couples TRBV2 to TRBJ1-5; D not resolved. V shed 5 bases and J shed 3 bases, with 14 bases lying between them. The CDR3 has 15 residues. CDR1 is SNHLY, CDR2 FYNNEI, per germline. CDR3 sequence (DNA): TGTGCCAGCAGTTGGGGAGAAACCGCCAATCAGCCCCAGCATTTT. It codes for CASSWGETANQPQHF.

The chain employs TRBV18 and TRBJ2-7; possibly TRBD1 for D (5 bases). This CDR3 comprises 15 residues. Germline loops: CDR1 KGHSH, CDR2 LQKENI. The V end lost 3 bases, the J end lost 3 bases, and 15 bases lay between the germline ends. DNA for the CDR3: TGTGCCAGCTCACCGGGGCCAGCCGTACTCTACGAGCAGTACTTC. Amino acids: CASSPGPAVLYEQYF.

This clone was seen more than once but under ten times. The chain is built from TRBV14 and TRBJ2-7; 8 bases match TRBD1. The germline CDR1 and CDR2 sequences are SGHDN and FVKESK. CDR3 length equals 16 residues. V lost 0 bases to trimming and J lost 4 bases; unmatched junction nucleotides: 8. The CDR3 DNA follows: TGTGCCAGCAGCCAAGAAAGGCGACAGGGGTATTACGAGCAGTACTTC. Translation: CASSQERRQGYYEQYF.

CDR3 DNA sequence: TGTGCCAGCAGTGAAGGGGGGACAGGGTATAATCAGCCCCAGCATTTT. Amino acids: CASSEGGTGYNQPQHF. The J gene is TRBJ1-5, the V gene TRBV6-1, with 9 nucleotides matching TRBD1. Germline CDR1 MNHNS, CDR2 SASEGT. This CDR3 is 16 amino acids long. V dropped 1 base and J dropped 4; count of bases not matched to a gene: 5.

This clone appeared a few times. This chain uses TRBV5-1 with TRBJ2-5; the match to TRBD2 covers 8 bases. The J call may be incorrect, as the DNA end agrees better with TRBJ2-7. Germline CDR1 reads SGHRS; CDR2 reads YFSETQ. The CDR3 contains 14 residues. The chain's CDR3 is CASSLGGSGVEQYF. For the CDR3, the DNA is TGCGCCAGCAGCTTGGGCGGTAGCGGGGTCGAGCAGTACTTC.

The V and J genes are TRBV5-1 and TRBJ2-1, with D possibly TRBD2 on 5 matching bases. Germline values: CDR1 SGHRS, CDR2 YFSETQ. Trimming pared 0 bases from V and 9 bases from J, leaving 16 bases between. CDR3 length: 15 residues. The CDR3 sequence: CASSLGNSDQGEQFF. CDR3 in DNA: TGCGCCAGCAGCTTGGGGAATAGCGATCAAGGTGAGCAGTTCTTC.

This chain links TRBV5-6 with TRBJ1-2; TRBD1 agrees at 7 bases. Trimming at V came to 3 bases and at J to 0 bases, leaving 8 bases not matched to a gene. This CDR3 is 16 amino acids long. CDR1 is SGHDT and CDR2 is YYEEEE in the germline V gene. As DNA, the CDR3 is TGTGCCAGCAGCTCGGACAGGCGCTGGGCTAACTATGGCTACACCTTC. Protein sequence: CASSSDRRWANYGYTF.

The table lists this clone with a few counts. This chain links TRBV6-1 with TRBJ2-1, with TRBD1 as a possible D gene (5 bases). Trimming took 8 bases from V and 9 from J, leaving 8 bases between them. This CDR3 is 10 amino acids long. CDR1 and CDR2 from the germline V gene are MNHNS and SASEGT. The CDR3 sequence is CASGAIEQFF. The CDR3 nucleotides are TGTGCCAGCGGGGCAATTGAGCAGTTCTTC.

This clone has only one observation. The chain carries TRBV27 and TRBJ2-2, with D possibly matching TRBD2 (7 bases). Germline assignment: CDR1 MNHEY and CDR2 SMNVEV (reference sequence). The ends were cut back, 6 bases at V and 3 bases at J, with 17 bases in the middle. The CDR3 is made up of 16 amino acids. In DNA, the CDR3 is TGTGCCAGCAGCCCTAGGGGGGGCGAGGACACCGGGGAGCTGTTTTTT. It encodes CASSPRGGEDTGELFF.

Worth noting for this clone: An end of the junction differs from the germline gene, which may be a read error. This sequence joins TRBV4-1 and TRBJ2-4; 8 positions agree with TRBD2. Germline V lookup: CDR1 MGHRA, CDR2 YSYEKL. The CDR3 sequence is 16 residues long. CDR3 nucleotides: TGCGCCAGCAGCCACCTCGGACTAGCCCAAAAAACCATTCAGTACTTC. Translating it yields CASSHLGLAQKTIQYF.

A single count supports this clone. The chain combines TRBV25-1 with TRBJ1-2; 7 bases fit TRBD1. V lost 6 bases and J lost 2; bases outside the gene matches: 3. From germline, CDR1 is MGHDK and CDR2 SYGVNS. The CDR3 has 13 residues. The CDR3 loop reads CASRQGLNYGYTF. The CDR3 bases are TGTGCCAGCAGACAGGGGTTAAACTATGGCTACACCTTC.

This chain links TRBV6-6 with TRBJ1-4, with D maybe TRBD1 (6 bases). The CDR3 is 16 residues long. Germline CDR1 reads MNHNY; CDR2 reads SVGAGI (reference sequence). V shed 0 bases and J shed 6 bases, with 14 bases lying between them. This CDR3 reads CASSYSWAQGDEKLFF. CDR3 in DNA: TGTGCCAGCAGTTACTCGTGGGCACAGGGTGATGAAAAACTGTTTTTT.

V and J are TRBV19 and TRBJ2-7, with 7 bases matching TRBD2. The V gene's germline CDR1 is LNHDA and CDR2 SQIVND (reference sequence). V was pared by 6 bases and J by 2 bases, with 7 bases of the junction left unmatched. The CDR3 loop spans 14 amino acids. DNA of the CDR3: TGTGCCAGTAGCGGGAGGAGATCGACCTACGAGCAGTACTTC. This codes for CASSGRRSTYEQYF.

J is TRBJ1-1 and V is TRBV4-1; D unclear. Germline assignment: CDR1 MGHRA and CDR2 YSYEKL. The germline V and J ends were trimmed by 0 bases and 2 bases, with 16 bases remaining between them. The CDR3 length is 17 residues. For the CDR3, the DNA is TGCGCCAGCAGCCAAGAGCGGTCCAGATCATTAAACACTGAAGCTTTCTTT. Protein product: CASSQERSRSLNTEAFF.

This chain joins TRBV6-4 and TRBJ2-2, with 9 bases aligning to TRBD2. CDR3 length: 15 amino acids. From germline, CDR1 is MRHNA and CDR2 SNTAGT. V shed 4 bases, J shed 4 bases, and the junction held 4 bases outside the gene matches. CDR3 nucleotides: TGTGCCAGCAGTGGAGCGGGAGGTGGCACCGGGGAGCTGTTTTTT. Its translation: CASSGAGGGTGELFF.

The chain joins TRBV5-8 to TRBJ2-5; the match to TRBD2 covers 12 bases. The junction had 4 bases not matched to a gene; V was cut back by 0 bases and J by 4 bases. This CDR3 comprises 16 residues. The germline gives CDR1 SGHTS, CDR2 YDEGEE. The CDR3 region is CASSLGTSGIGETQYF. For the CDR3, the DNA is TGTGCCAGCAGCTTGGGGACTAGCGGGATCGGAGAGACCCAGTACTTC.